This TCR beta chain was sequenced in a study of beta chain features in type 1 diabetes. Across the study: Age and gender were similar between patients and healthy donors, as were cell yields.

As every portion of the isolated RNA was reverse transcribed, the sequencing read expressed TCRB transcripts. Produced via immunoSEQ multiplex PCR; TCRdb's table is partial and in-frame only. The data contain 330,000 or so clones, roughly a fifth of them seen just once; the ten biggest clones take up approximately 0.041%. CD45RO/CCR7/CD25/CD127/CD95/CD27 sorting isolated CD4+ naive, central memory, regulatory and stem cell-like memory cells. The CDR3 contains 17 residues. Trimming removed 4 bases at V and 7 bases at J, with 25 bases between. Germline loops: CDR1 SGHDN, CDR2 FVKESK. The source of this sequence is a woman in her late teens or twenties in good health. Sequencing used naive CD4+ T cells from blood. The chain combines TRBV14 with TRBJ1-1; D possibly corresponds to TRBD1 (5 bases). The CDR3 region is CASSLVIQAQGKIEAFF. The CDR3 DNA follows: TGTGCCAGCAGCCTGGTCATACAGGCCCAGGGCAAAATTGAAGCTTTCTTT.